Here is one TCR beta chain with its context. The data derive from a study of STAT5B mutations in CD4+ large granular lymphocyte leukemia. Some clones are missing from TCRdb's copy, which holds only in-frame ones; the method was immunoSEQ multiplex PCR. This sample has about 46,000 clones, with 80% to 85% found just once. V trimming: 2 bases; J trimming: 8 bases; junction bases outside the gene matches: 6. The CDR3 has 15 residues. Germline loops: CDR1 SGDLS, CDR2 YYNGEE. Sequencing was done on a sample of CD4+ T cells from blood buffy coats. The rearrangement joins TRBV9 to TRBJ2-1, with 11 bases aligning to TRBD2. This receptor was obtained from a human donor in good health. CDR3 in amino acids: CASSVQTSGTHEQFF. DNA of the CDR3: TGTGCCAGCAGCGTTCAGACTAGCGGGACGCATGAGCAGTTCTTC.